This is a list of T cell receptor beta chains from one sample in a study of blood T cell repertoires in COVID-19. TCRdb's table, derived via immunoSEQ multiplex PCR, lists solely in-frame clones and lacks some. The data hold about 260,000 clones, with under 90% observed a single time. Sequenced: PBMCs or T cells enriched from blood (not recorded which). These receptors all come from a man aged 30 to 45 with acute COVID-19. The CDR3 runs from the conserved cysteine through the conserved F or W. D genes are given only for firm matches. Clone size is given for some rows only: seen once, a few or many times, or a class if the clone is expanded.

size: NA
V: TRBV2
length: 10
D: NA
J: TRBJ2-1
CDR3: CASSVLEQFF
DNA: TGTGCCAGCAGTGTATTGGAGCAGTTCTTC

size: NA
V: TRBV28
length: 14
D: TRBD2
J: TRBJ2-1
CDR3: CASVAGTTYNEQFF
DNA: TGTGCCAGCGTTGCCGGGACTACCTACAATGAGCAGTTCTTC

size: NA
V: TRBV29-1
length: 14
D: TRBD2
J: TRBJ2-3
CDR3: CSVETSGGTDTQYF
DNA: TGCAGCGTTGAAACTAGCGGGGGCACAGATACGCAGTATTTT

size: NA
V: TRBV24-1
length: 15
D: NA
J: TRBJ1-1
CDR3: CATSDTDRDNTEAFF
DNA: TGTGCCACCAGTGATACCGACAGAGACAACACTGAAGCTTTCTTT

size: NA
V: TRBV2
length: 16
D: NA
J: TRBJ1-5
CDR3: CASTQTGGVGNQPQHF
DNA: TGTGCCAGCACCCAAACAGGTGGAGTGGGCAATCAGCCCCAGCATTTT

size: once
V: TRBV4-1
length: 16
D: TRBD1
J: TRBJ1-6
CDR3: CASSQAPGQYNSPLHF
DNA: TGCGCCAGCAGCCAGGCCCCGGGACAGTATAATTCACCCCTCCACTTT

size: once
V: TRBV24-1
length: 13
D: NA
J: TRBJ1-1
CDR3: CATSDPNYTEAFF
DNA: TGTGCCACCAGTGACCCCAATTACACTGAAGCTTTCTTT

size: NA
V: TRBV4-2
length: 15
D: NA
J: TRBJ2-2
CDR3: CASSQRGANTGELFF
DNA: TGTGCCAGCAGCCAGCGAGGCGCGAACACCGGGGAGCTGTTTTTT

size: NA
V: TRBV12-3/TRBV12-4
length: 13
D: NA
J: TRBJ2-1
CDR3: CASSSGIYNEQFF
DNA: TGTGCCAGCAGTTCCGGGATTTACAATGAGCAGTTCTTC

size: NA
V: TRBV2
length: 15
D: NA
J: TRBJ2-2
CDR3: CASSEGQGRTGELFF
DNA: TGTGCCAGCAGTGAAGGGCAGGGTCGCACCGGGGAGCTGTTTTTT

size: NA
V: TRBV14
length: 13
D: NA
J: TRBJ1-6
CDR3: CASSQVLSSPLHF
DNA: TGTGCCAGCAGCCAAGTTCTAAGTTCACCCCTCCACTTT

size: NA
V: TRBV5-1
length: 16
D: TRBD2
J: TRBJ2-3
CDR3: CASTRGLAGGTDTQYF
DNA: TGCGCCAGCACCCGGGGGCTAGCGGGGGGCACAGATACGCAGTATTTT

size: NA
V: TRBV27
length: 16
D: TRBD2
J: TRBJ2-3
CDR3: CASSLGSGVGTDTQYF
DNA: TGTGCCAGCAGTTTAGGGAGCGGGGTGGGCACAGATACGCAGTATTTT

size: NA
V: TRBV19
length: 13
D: NA
J: TRBJ1-2
CDR3: CASNPDSFYGYTF
DNA: TGTGCCAGTAATCCTGACAGCTTCTATGGCTACACCTTC

size: once
V: TRBV30
length: 13
D: NA
J: TRBJ1-5
CDR3: CAWSRGNNQPQHF
DNA: TGTGCCTGGAGTCGGGGTAACAATCAGCCCCAGCATTTT

size: NA
V: TRBV18
length: 15
D: NA
J: TRBJ2-3
CDR3: CASSPLAGNTDTQYF
DNA: TGTGCCAGCTCACCACTTGCGGGTAACACAGATACGCAGTATTTT

size: NA
V: TRBV5-1
length: 16
D: NA
J: TRBJ2-2
CDR3: CASSLEGAWYTGELFF
DNA: TGCGCCAGCAGCTTGGAAGGGGCTTGGTACACCGGGGAGCTGTTTTTT

size: NA
V: TRBV11-2
length: 15
D: NA
J: TRBJ1-4
CDR3: CASSLDRGTNEKLFF
DNA: TGTGCCAGCAGCTTAGATCGGGGAACCAATGAAAAACTGTTTTTT

size: NA
V: TRBV7-9
length: 16
D: TRBD1
J: TRBJ1-5
CDR3: CASSLEGAGNGQPQHF
DNA: TGTGCCAGCAGCTTAGAGGGGGCAGGGAATGGTCAGCCCCAGCATTTT

size: NA
V: TRBV7-2
length: 14
D: TRBD1
J: TRBJ1-1
CDR3: CASSLAPGGTEAFF
DNA: TGTGCCAGCAGCCTAGCACCAGGGGGGACTGAAGCTTTCTTT

size: NA
V: TRBV6-5
length: 15
D: NA
J: TRBJ1-1
CDR3: CASSYSSAGAAEAFF
DNA: TGTGCCAGCAGTTACTCGAGCGCAGGGGCCGCTGAAGCTTTCTTT

size: NA
V: TRBV5-1
length: 16
D: TRBD1
J: TRBJ2-2
CDR3: CASSFQTGVATGELFF
DNA: TGCGCCAGCAGTTTCCAAACAGGGGTAGCCACCGGGGAGCTGTTTTTT

size: NA
V: TRBV21-1
length: 18
D: NA
J: TRBJ1-4
CDR3: CASSKALGVPPTNEKLFF
DNA: TGTGCCAGCAGCAAAGCGCTAGGGGTTCCCCCAACTAATGAAAAACTGTTTTTT

size: NA
V: TRBV4-3
length: 15
D: TRBD2
J: TRBJ2-1
CDR3: CASKVGLAGIHEQFF
DNA: TGCGCCAGCAAGGTAGGACTAGCGGGAATCCATGAGCAGTTCTTC

size: NA
V: TRBV7-7
length: 15
D: NA
J: TRBJ2-5
CDR3: CASSLEWRSQETQYF
DNA: TGTGCCAGCAGCTTAGAATGGCGGAGCCAAGAGACCCAGTACTTC

size: NA
V: TRBV7-6
length: 16
D: TRBD1
J: TRBJ2-2
CDR3: CASSSRDRGFTGELFF
DNA: TGTGCCAGCAGCTCCCGGGACAGGGGGTTTACCGGGGAGCTGTTTTTT

size: NA
V: TRBV7-9
length: 13
D: NA
J: TRBJ1-3
CDR3: CASSEIAGNTIYF
DNA: TGTGCCAGCAGCGAAATCGCCGGGAACACCATATATTTT

size: NA
V: TRBV30
length: 16
D: TRBD1
J: TRBJ1-1
CDR3: CAWSLFTGGADTEAFF
DNA: TGTGCCTGGAGTCTGTTCACAGGGGGCGCGGACACTGAAGCTTTCTTT

size: NA
V: TRBV6-2/TRBV6-3
length: 14
D: NA
J: TRBJ1-6
CDR3: CASSRQVHSSPLHF
DNA: TGTGCCAGCAGTCGACAGGTTCATAGTTCACCCCTCCACTTT

size: NA
V: TRBV7-2
length: 15
D: NA
J: TRBJ1-1
CDR3: CASSGKGQIGTEAFF
DNA: TGTGCCAGCAGCGGGAAGGGGCAGATTGGCACTGAAGCTTTCTTT

size: NA
V: TRBV28
length: 11
D: NA
J: TRBJ2-4
CDR3: CASRGGNIQYF
DNA: TGTGCCAGCAGGGGGGGAAACATTCAGTACTTC

size: NA
V: TRBV10-3
length: 13
D: TRBD1
J: TRBJ1-1
CDR3: CAINRQGGTEAFF
DNA: TGTGCCATCAATCGACAGGGGGGCACTGAAGCTTTCTTT

size: once
V: TRBV5-1
length: 15
D: NA
J: TRBJ1-2
CDR3: CASSLRGMRADGYTF
DNA: TGCGCCAGCAGCTTAAGAGGGATGCGTGCGGATGGCTACACCTTC

size: NA
V: TRBV13
length: 14
D: NA
J: TRBJ2-5
CDR3: CASSLTAVQETQYF
DNA: TGTGCCAGCAGCTTAACAGCGGTCCAAGAGACCCAGTACTTC

size: few
V: TRBV30
length: 11
D: NA
J: TRBJ1-1
CDR3: CAWRQGSEAFF
DNA: TGTGCCTGGAGACAGGGTTCTGAAGCTTTCTTT

size: NA
V: TRBV15
length: 14
D: NA
J: TRBJ1-1
CDR3: CATSRDQAPQGAFF
DNA: TGTGCCACCAGCAGAGATCAGGCCCCCCAAGGAGCTTTCTTT

size: NA
V: TRBV19
length: 14
D: NA
J: TRBJ1-1
CDR3: CASSMGRMNTEAFF
DNA: TGTGCCAGTAGTATGGGGCGGATGAACACTGAAGCTTTCTTT

size: NA
V: TRBV10-3
length: 12
D: NA
J: TRBJ2-1
CDR3: CAIRGAGDEQFF
DNA: TGTGCCATCCGGGGGGCGGGGGATGAGCAGTTCTTC

size: NA
V: TRBV5-1
length: 13
D: TRBD1
J: TRBJ1-1
CDR3: CASSSQGATEAFF
DNA: TGCGCCAGCAGCTCACAGGGGGCCACTGAAGCTTTCTTT

size: once
V: TRBV2
length: 13
D: TRBD1
J: TRBJ2-5
CDR3: CASSGQGGETQYF
DNA: TGTGCCAGCAGTGGACAGGGGGGAGAGACCCAGTACTTC

size: once
V: TRBV30
length: 12
D: NA
J: TRBJ1-2
CDR3: CAWSAGDYGYTF
DNA: TGTGCCTGGAGTGCCGGGGACTATGGCTACACCTTC

size: NA
V: TRBV30
length: 12
D: TRBD1
J: TRBJ1-1
CDR3: CAWGTGFSEAFF
DNA: TGTGCCTGGGGGACAGGGTTTTCTGAAGCTTTCTTT

size: NA
V: TRBV28
length: 16
D: TRBD1
J: TRBJ2-1
CDR3: CASSLSGTGLYNEQFF
DNA: TGTGCCAGCAGTTTATCCGGGACAGGACTTTACAATGAGCAGTTCTTC

size: NA
V: TRBV7-2
length: 15
D: NA
J: TRBJ1-3
CDR3: CASSVRTASGNTIYF
DNA: TGTGCCAGCAGCGTAAGGACAGCCTCTGGAAACACCATATATTTT

size: NA
V: TRBV24-1
length: 15
D: NA
J: TRBJ1-4
CDR3: CATSDSGSPNEKLFF
DNA: TGTGCCACCAGTGATTCGGGGAGCCCGAATGAAAAACTGTTTTTT

size: NA
V: TRBV27
length: 16
D: TRBD1
J: TRBJ1-2
CDR3: CASSLVIGRGFDGYTF
DNA: TGTGCCAGCAGTTTGGTAATAGGCAGGGGGTTCGATGGCTACACCTTC

size: NA
V: TRBV10-3
length: 13
D: NA
J: TRBJ1-1
CDR3: CAIRWGEVTEAFF
DNA: TGTGCCATCAGGTGGGGGGAGGTCACTGAAGCTTTCTTT

size: NA
V: TRBV9
length: 15
D: TRBD1
J: TRBJ1-4
CDR3: CASSAGGTGNEKLFF
DNA: TGTGCCAGCAGCGCTGGGGGGACAGGGAACGAAAAACTGTTTTTT

size: NA
V: TRBV24-1
length: 13
D: NA
J: TRBJ2-5
CDR3: CASSQGSQETQYF
DNA: TGTGCCAGCTCCCAGGGGTCACAAGAGACCCAGTACTTC

size: NA
V: TRBV29-1
length: 14
D: NA
J: TRBJ2-5
CDR3: CSVEVGQGFETQYF
DNA: TGCAGCGTTGAAGTCGGGCAGGGATTCGAGACCCAGTACTTC

size: NA
V: TRBV7-2
length: 16
D: NA
J: TRBJ2-1
CDR3: CASSLSSGRDLNEQFF
DNA: TGTGCCAGCAGCCTGTCATCGGGGAGAGATTTGAATGAGCAGTTCTTC

size: once
V: TRBV27
length: 17
D: TRBD1
J: TRBJ2-6
CDR3: CASSPGQGAGGANVLTF
DNA: TGTGCCAGCAGTCCGGGACAGGGGGCCGGAGGGGCCAACGTCCTGACTTTC

size: NA
V: TRBV19
length: 13
D: NA
J: TRBJ1-1
CDR3: CASSIAGDAEAFF
DNA: TGTGCCAGTAGTATAGCGGGGGACGCTGAAGCTTTCTTT

size: once
V: TRBV29-1
length: 15
D: NA
J: TRBJ1-1
CDR3: CSVIRDNGMNTEAFF
DNA: TGCAGCGTAATCCGGGACAACGGAATGAACACTGAAGCTTTCTTT

size: NA
V: TRBV6-5
length: 15
D: TRBD2
J: TRBJ2-1
CDR3: CASRGLAGGGSDQFF
DNA: TGTGCCAGCAGGGGACTAGCGGGAGGGGGATCGGACCAGTTCTTC